The next 23 T cell receptor beta chains were all read from a single sample in a study of early T cells in non-severe SARS-CoV-2 infection. MiXCR was run by TCRdb on the 5' RACE reads, yielding one entry per CDR3 protein. Counted here are around 60,000 distinct CDR3 sequences, roughly 12% occurring once; the ten biggest clones make up just under 3%. The sample consisted of whole blood, taken at baseline. Receptors were obtained from an adult who was a healthcare worker with PCR-confirmed SARS-CoV-2 infection or an uninfected control (not recorded which).

This chain links TRBV12-3 or TRBV12-4 with TRBJ2-3; perhaps D is TRBD1 or TRBD2 (7 bases each). The CDR3 has 17 residues. The ends were cut back, 3 bases at V and 3 bases at J, with 19 bases in the middle. CDR3 bases: TGTGCCAGCAGTTTCAGGGGGGGGGCCACGGGTACAGATACGCAGTATTTT. This encodes CASSFRGGATGTDTQYF.

This clonotype was seen a handful of times. This chain connects TRBV4-3 to TRBJ2-7; D possibly corresponds to TRBD1 (6 bases). CDR1 and CDR2 from the germline V gene are LGHNA and YSLEER. The CDR3 totals 19 residues. The V end lost 0 bases, the J end lost 4 bases, and 25 bases lay between the germline ends. The CDR3 region has the DNA TGCGCCAGCAGCCAAGATCGGGCCGGGACATCCCTACGGCCTTACGAGCAGTACTTC. It translates to CASSQDRAGTSLRPYEQYF.

This rearrangement joins TRBV20-1 to TRBJ2-5; no clear D gene. The CDR3 runs 12 residues. Deletions cut 1 base from V and 4 bases from J, with 7 bases between. The V gene's germline CDR1 is DFQATT and CDR2 SNEGSKA (reference sequence). The CDR3 loop reads CSARVVGETQYF. In DNA, the CDR3 is TGCAGTGCTAGAGTAGTAGGAGAGACCCAGTACTTC.

DNA of the CDR3: TGCAGTGCTAGAGATACGACCCCACTAGCGGGGACCTATAGCACAGATACGCAGTATTTT. Translating gives CSARDTTPLAGTYSTDTQYF. The chain has TRBV20-1 and TRBJ2-3; 10 positions match TRBD2. The CDR3 contains 20 residues. Germline V gene lookup returns CDR1 DFQATT and CDR2 SNEGSKA (reference sequence). The junction had 15 bases not matched to a gene; V was cut back by 0 bases and J by 0 bases.

The sample holds a few counts of this clonotype. J is TRBJ1-2 and V is TRBV9, with D unclear. The ends were cut back, 3 bases at V and 2 bases at J, with 11 bases in the middle. The V gene's germline CDR1 is SGDLS and CDR2 YYNGEE. This CDR3 has 14 residues. The CDR3 nucleotides read TGTGCCAGCAGCGAGACCTCTAAGAACTATGGCTACACCTTC. This sequence encodes CASSETSKNYGYTF. Complete variable domain (other parts from reference TRBV9 and TRBJ1-2): DSGVTQTPKHLITATGQRVTLRCSPRSGDLSVYWYQQSLDQGLQFLIQYYNGEERAKGNILERFSAQQFPDLHSELNLSSLELGDSALYFCASSETSKNYGYTFGSGTRLTVV.

This clonotype was seen many times. This chain connects TRBV6-2 or TRBV6-3 to TRBJ2-1; TRBD2 agrees at 9 bases. Germline V lookup: CDR1 MNHEY, CDR2 SVGEGT. J lost 6 bases, V lost 5 bases, and 5 bases had no gene match. The CDR3 has 14 amino acids. The CDR3 reads CASSIAGVTNEQFF. CDR3 nucleotides: TGTGCCAGCAGTATAGCGGGGGTAACCAATGAGCAGTTCTTC.

This clonotype was seen more than once but under ten times. The chain combines TRBV19 with TRBJ2-2; TRBD1 matches 8 bases. Germline values: CDR1 LNHDA, CDR2 SQIVND (reference sequence). V shed 1 base, J shed 7 bases, and the junction held 2 bases outside the gene matches. CDR3 length: 14 amino acids. CDR3 protein: CASSIGQGNGELFF. Written as DNA, the CDR3 is TGTGCCAGTAGTATAGGACAGGGGAACGGGGAGCTGTTTTTT.

This clonotype was detected ten times or more. This CDR3 reads CASSLVGGADQPQHF. CDR3 DNA: TGTGCCAGCAGTTTAGTAGGAGGGGCTGATCAGCCCCAGCATTTT. V gene TRBV12-3 or TRBV12-4 combines with J gene TRBJ1-5; the D gene is possibly TRBD1 (5 bases). The CDR3 runs to 15 residues. Trimming cost V 1 base and J 5 bases, with 12 bases left between them.

Details on this clonotype: The junction departs from the called germline gene at one end, perhaps through a read error. V usage is TRBV7-9 and J usage is TRBJ2-1, with 12 nucleotides matching TRBD2. Germline V gene sequence: CDR1 SEHNR, CDR2 FQNEAQ (reference sequence). The CDR3 has 14 residues. The CDR3 region is CASSLAGGLDEQFF. CDR3 nucleotides: TGTGCCAGCAGCCTAGCGGGGGGGCTGGATGAGCAGTTCTTC.

This clonotype was picked up a small number of times. V gene TRBV7-8 combines with J gene TRBJ2-1, with 9 bases identical to TRBD1. The CDR3 has 14 residues. J gave up 9 bases and V 3 bases, and 6 bases lay outside the gene matches. Germline values: CDR1 SGHVS, CDR2 FQNEAQ. CDR3 in amino acids: CASSLADRGSEQFF. The CDR3 DNA reads as TGTGCCAGCAGCTTGGCGGACAGGGGCTCTGAGCAGTTCTTC.

This clonotype was seen ten or more times. This rearrangement joins TRBV7-9 to TRBJ2-1; D remains unclear. Germline-derived CDR1 and CDR2 are SEHNR and FQNEAQ (reference sequence). V dropped 2 bases and J dropped 9 bases, with 5 bases sitting between them. The CDR3 spans 11 residues. The CDR3 here is CASSLITEQFF. The CDR3 coding sequence is TGTGCCAGCAGCTTAATCACTGAGCAGTTCTTC.

The rearrangement links TRBV3-1 to TRBJ2-5; the match to TRBD2 covers 12 bases. Germline V gene sequence: CDR1 LGHDT, CDR2 YNNKEL (reference sequence). The CDR3 has 15 residues. V shed 4 bases, J shed 4 bases, and the junction held 4 bases outside the gene matches. The CDR3 DNA is TGTGCCAGCAGCCCAGGACTAGCGGGGAGAGAGACCCAGTACTTC. Encoded protein: CASSPGLAGRETQYF.

This clonotype was observed a few times. V is TRBV20-1 and J is TRBJ1-1; possible D gene TRBD1, 5 bases. The ends were cut back, 6 bases at V and 5 bases at J, with 16 bases in the middle. The CDR3 is 13 amino acids. Germline assignment: CDR1 DFQATT and CDR2 SNEGSKA (reference sequence). The CDR3 bases are TGCAGTGCCCCGAGTCCAGGGTGGACTGAAGCTTTCTTT. It specifies CSAPSPGWTEAFF.

This chain uses TRBV5-1 with TRBJ1-1; D perhaps matches TRBD1 (6 bases). The CDR3 covers 14 residues. V was pared by 0 bases and J by 4 bases, with 10 bases between. Per the germline V gene, CDR1 is SGHRS and CDR2 is YFSETQ. This CDR3 is CASSLAGVGTEAFF. DNA for the CDR3: TGCGCCAGCAGCTTGGCAGGGGTTGGCACTGAAGCTTTCTTT.

The chain couples TRBV11-2 to TRBJ2-3; D not certain. Germline V gives CDR1 SGHAT, CDR2 FQNNGV. Trimming cost V 5 bases and J 2 bases, with 8 bases left between them. This CDR3 region has 13 residues. In nucleotides, the CDR3 is TGTGCCAGCAGCCCGAGGCCCACAGATACGCAGTATTTT. As protein: CASSPRPTDTQYF.

The chain couples TRBV19 to TRBJ1-2; D uncertain. Germline CDR1 is LNHDA and CDR2 is SQIVND (reference sequence). This CDR3 contains 17 residues. V lost 2 bases and J 1 base, leaving 17 bases between the germline ends. The CDR3 protein is CASSISGGQNHNYGYTF. The DNA of the CDR3 is TGTGCCAGTAGTATAAGTGGCGGGCAGAACCATAACTATGGCTACACCTTC.

This clonotype was detected many times. The chain joins TRBV7-9 to TRBJ2-2; 12 nucleotides line up with TRBD2. This CDR3 has 15 residues. The trim removed 2 bases at V and 5 bases at J, leaving 0 bases unmatched. Germline assignment: CDR1 SEHNR and CDR2 FQNEAQ (reference sequence). CDR3: CASSLTSGGTGELFF. The CDR3 nucleotides read TGTGCCAGCAGCTTAACTAGCGGGGGGACCGGGGAGCTGTTTTTT.

Of note for this clonotype: The germline gene is not matched at one end of the junction; a read error may be the cause. This chain links TRBV3-1 with TRBJ1-6; 8 bases match TRBD1. The germline gives CDR1 LGHDT, CDR2 YNNKEL (reference sequence). The CDR3 is 15 residues long. The CDR3 sequence: CASSQGTGYSSPLHF. CDR3 bases: TGTGCCAGCAGCCAAGGGACAGGGTATAGTTCACCCCTCCACTTT.

The CDR3 nucleotides are TGCGCCAGCAGCTCCCCCTCCGAGGCGAGTACAAGAGCTAACTATGGCTACACCTTC. This translates into CASSSPSEASTRANYGYTF. This sequence joins TRBV5-1 and TRBJ1-2; no definite D call. The CDR3 is 19 amino acids. CDR1 and CDR2 from the germline V gene are SGHRS and YFSETQ. Trimming took 3 bases from V and 0 from J, leaving 24 bases between them.

The gene calls are TRBV18 and TRBJ2-7, with no clear D. Trimming took 3 bases from V and 5 from J, leaving 5 bases between them. There are 11 residues in the CDR3. The germline V gene has CDR1 KGHSH and CDR2 LQKENI. DNA for the CDR3: TGTGCCAGCTCACCCGAAAACGAGCAGTACTTC. Protein: CASSPENEQYF.

This chain uses TRBV11-2 with TRBJ2-1, with TRBD2 matching 11 bases. Germline V lookup: CDR1 SGHAT, CDR2 FQNNGV. This CDR3 spans 15 amino acids. V was pared by 2 bases and J by 10 bases, with 7 bases of the junction left unmatched. Here the CDR3 DNA reads TGTGCCAGCAGCTTACCGACTAGCGGGGTCGGGGAGCAGTTCTTC. It specifies CASSLPTSGVGEQFF.

A few counts support this clonotype. The chain employs TRBV7-2 and TRBJ2-7, with 8 positions matching TRBD2. Germline loops: CDR1 SGHTA, CDR2 FQGNSA. This CDR3 is built from 15 residues. The ends lost 5 bases at V and 4 bases at J; junction bases unmatched: 10. CDR3 bases: TGTGCCAGCAGCCCCGGGGGGGCGTTAAGTTACGAGCAGTACTTC. Encoded protein: CASSPGGALSYEQYF.

This clonotype appeared a few times. In DNA form, the CDR3 reads TGTGCCATCAGTGCGGGGTGGAGCGCAGATACGCAGTATTTT. It translates to CAISAGWSADTQYF. The chain combines TRBV10-3 with TRBJ2-3; tentatively, D is TRBD2 (5 bases). CDR1 is ENHRY and CDR2 is SYGVKD in the germline V gene. This CDR3 contains 14 residues. Trimming removed 4 bases from V and 4 bases from J, with 12 bases in between.